This T cell receptor (beta chain) was identified in a study of blood T cell repertoires in COVID-19. Study as a whole: The United States, Italy and Spain were the sources of the acute and convalescent COVID-19 samples. In each case, the material was cDNA or gDNA derived from T cells, B-cell-depleted T cells, or PBMCs.

The assay was immunoSEQ multiplex PCR, and TCRdb's table has in-frame clones only and misses some. The sample shows 200,000 to 250,000 clones, around 90% of them seen only once. Germline CDR1 and CDR2: SGHNT and YYREEE (reference sequence). The germline V and J ends were trimmed by 0 bases and 6 bases, with 9 bases remaining between them. This CDR3 has 13 residues. Recruits, aged roughly 18 to 95 years, lived in 20 to 30 US areas. Clinical history as reported by participants underpinned cohort assignment. Input material: PBMCs or T cells enriched from blood (not recorded which). The clonotype comes from a woman aged 50 to 60 with acute COVID-19. V gene TRBV5-4 combines with J gene TRBJ1-2; weak D call: TRBD1 (5 bases). The DNA of the CDR3 is TGTGCCAGCAGCTTGGCCAGACAGCATGGCTACACCTTC. Protein: CASSLARQHGYTF. Full variable domain (outside the CDR3, taken from reference TRBV5-4 and TRBJ1-2): ETGVTQSPTHLIKTRGQQVTLRCSSQSGHNTVSWYQQALGQGPQFIFQYYREEENGRGNFPPRFSGLQFPNYSSELNVNALELDDSALYLCASSLARQHGYTFGSGTRLTVV.